The TCR beta chain under discussion was sequenced for a study of shared clonotypes between healthy human individuals. The repertoire was sequenced with immunoSEQ multiplex PCR; TCRdb's copy has only in-frame clones and lacks some. The sample includes under 1,100,000 clones, about 75% of them seen just once. Germline CDR1 SGHNT, CDR2 YYREEE (reference sequence). V trimming: 5 bases; J trimming: 4 bases; junction bases outside the gene matches: 8. The CDR3 is made up of 14 amino acids. Specimen: memory CD4+ T cells sorted from blood. Subset: CD45RA-negative fraction. The gene calls are TRBV5-4 and TRBJ2-7; the match to TRBD1 covers 8 bases. This TCR was recovered from a man younger than 35 in good health. In DNA, the CDR3 is TGTGCCAGCAGTAACGGACAGGGTCCGTACGAGCAGTACTTC. It is translated as CASSNGQGPYEQYF.